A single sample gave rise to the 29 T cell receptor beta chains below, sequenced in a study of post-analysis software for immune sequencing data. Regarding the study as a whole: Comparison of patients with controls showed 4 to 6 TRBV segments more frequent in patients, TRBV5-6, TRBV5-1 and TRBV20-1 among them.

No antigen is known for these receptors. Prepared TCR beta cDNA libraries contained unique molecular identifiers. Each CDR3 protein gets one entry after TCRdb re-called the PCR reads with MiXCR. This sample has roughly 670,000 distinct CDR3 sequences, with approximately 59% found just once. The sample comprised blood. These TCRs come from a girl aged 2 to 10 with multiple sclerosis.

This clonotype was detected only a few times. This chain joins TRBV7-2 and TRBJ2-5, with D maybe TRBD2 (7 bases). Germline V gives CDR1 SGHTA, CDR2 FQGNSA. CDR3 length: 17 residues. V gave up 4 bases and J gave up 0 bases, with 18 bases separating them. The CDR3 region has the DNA TGTGCCAGCAGCTGGCACCAGGGGAGGGAGTACCAAGAGACCCAGTACTTC. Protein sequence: CASSWHQGREYQETQYF.

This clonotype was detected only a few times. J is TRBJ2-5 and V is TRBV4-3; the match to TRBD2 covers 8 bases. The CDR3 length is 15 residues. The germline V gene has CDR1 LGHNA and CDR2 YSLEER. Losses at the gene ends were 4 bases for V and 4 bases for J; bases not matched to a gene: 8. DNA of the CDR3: TGCGCCAGCAGCCGAGGGTTAGCGGGGTCAGAGACCCAGTACTTC. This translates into CASSRGLAGSETQYF.

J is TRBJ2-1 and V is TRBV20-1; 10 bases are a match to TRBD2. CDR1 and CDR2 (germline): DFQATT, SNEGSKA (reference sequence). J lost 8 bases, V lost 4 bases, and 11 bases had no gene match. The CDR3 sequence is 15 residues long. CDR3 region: CSAIVAGGAGDEQFF. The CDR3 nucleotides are TGCAGTGCTATAGTAGCGGGGGGCGCCGGGGATGAGCAGTTCTTC.

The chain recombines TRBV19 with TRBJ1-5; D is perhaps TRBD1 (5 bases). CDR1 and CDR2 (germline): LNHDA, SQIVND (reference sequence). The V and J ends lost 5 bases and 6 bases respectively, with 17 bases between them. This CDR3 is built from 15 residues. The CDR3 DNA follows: TGTGCCAGTAGTTCTGTCCATCAGGGAAGTCAGCCCCAGCATTTT. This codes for CASSSVHQGSQPQHF.

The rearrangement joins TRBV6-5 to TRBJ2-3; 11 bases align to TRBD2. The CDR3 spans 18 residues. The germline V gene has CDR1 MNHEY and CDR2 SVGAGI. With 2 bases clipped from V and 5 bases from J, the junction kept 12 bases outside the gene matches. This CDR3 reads CASSYPLAGGPSEDTQYF. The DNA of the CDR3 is TGTGCCAGCAGTTACCCTTTAGCGGGAGGGCCCTCGGAAGATACGCAGTATTTT.

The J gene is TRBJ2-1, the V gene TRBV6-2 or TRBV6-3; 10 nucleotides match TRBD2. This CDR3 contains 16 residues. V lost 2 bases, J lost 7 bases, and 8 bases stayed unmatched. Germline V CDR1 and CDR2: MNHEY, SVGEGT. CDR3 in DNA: TGTGCCAGCAGTTACGGCGTAGCGGGGGGAGGGAATGAGCAGTTCTTC. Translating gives CASSYGVAGGGNEQFF.

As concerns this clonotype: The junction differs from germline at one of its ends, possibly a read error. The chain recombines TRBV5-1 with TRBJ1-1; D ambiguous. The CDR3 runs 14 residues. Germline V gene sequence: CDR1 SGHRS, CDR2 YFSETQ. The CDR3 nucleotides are TGTGCCAGCAGCACCCCGGACCAGAACACTGAAGCTTTCTTT. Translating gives CASSTPDQNTEAFF.

The CDR3 coding sequence is TGTGCCAGCAGCCCCGGATCGGGTGGCTACACCTTC. Its protein product is CASSPGSGGYTF. The chain employs TRBV5-6 and TRBJ1-2; D is ambiguous. The ends were cut back, 4 bases at V and 7 bases at J, with 11 bases in the middle. The germline gives CDR1 SGHDT, CDR2 YYEEEE. The CDR3 extends over 12 amino acids.

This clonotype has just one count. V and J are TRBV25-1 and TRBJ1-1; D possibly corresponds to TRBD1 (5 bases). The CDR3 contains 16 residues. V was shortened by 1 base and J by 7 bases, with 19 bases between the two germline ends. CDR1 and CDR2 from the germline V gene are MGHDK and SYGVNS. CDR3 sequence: CASSESLGRAVDEAFF. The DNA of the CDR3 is TGTGCCAGCAGTGAATCGCTGGGACGGGCGGTGGATGAAGCTTTCTTT. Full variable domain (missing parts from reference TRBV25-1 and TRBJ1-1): EADIYQTPRYLVIGTGKKITLECSQTMGHDKMYWYQQDPGMELHLIHYSYGVNSTEKGDLSSESTVSRIRTEHFPLTLESARPSHTSQYLCASSESLGRAVDEAFFGQGTRLTVV.

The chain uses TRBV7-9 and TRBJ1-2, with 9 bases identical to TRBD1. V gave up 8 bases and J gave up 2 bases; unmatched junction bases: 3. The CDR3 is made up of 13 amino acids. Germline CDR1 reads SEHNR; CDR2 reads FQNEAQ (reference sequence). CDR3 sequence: CASGTGKNYGYTF. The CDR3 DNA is TGTGCCAGCGGGACAGGGAAGAACTATGGCTACACCTTC.

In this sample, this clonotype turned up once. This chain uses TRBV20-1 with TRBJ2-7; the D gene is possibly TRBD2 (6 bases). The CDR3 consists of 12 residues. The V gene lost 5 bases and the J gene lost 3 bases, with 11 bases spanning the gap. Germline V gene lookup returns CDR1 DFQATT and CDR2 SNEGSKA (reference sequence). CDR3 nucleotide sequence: TGCAGTGCTCGGACTAACGGCTACGAGCAGTACTTC. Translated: CSARTNGYEQYF.

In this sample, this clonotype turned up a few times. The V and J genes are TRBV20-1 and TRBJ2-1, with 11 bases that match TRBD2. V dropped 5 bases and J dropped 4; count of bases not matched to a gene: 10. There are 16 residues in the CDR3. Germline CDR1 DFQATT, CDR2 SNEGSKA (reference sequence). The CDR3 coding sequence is TGCAGTGCTGACGCGACTAGCGGGAAGAGATACAATGAGCAGTTCTTC. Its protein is CSADATSGKRYNEQFF.

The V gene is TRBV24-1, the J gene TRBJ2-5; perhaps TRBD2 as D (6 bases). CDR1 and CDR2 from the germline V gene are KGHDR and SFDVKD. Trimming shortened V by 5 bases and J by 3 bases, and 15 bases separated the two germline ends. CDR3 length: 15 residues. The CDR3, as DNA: TGTGCCACCAGTGCGGGGGTTACGTTGGAAGAGACCCAGTACTTC. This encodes CATSAGVTLEETQYF.

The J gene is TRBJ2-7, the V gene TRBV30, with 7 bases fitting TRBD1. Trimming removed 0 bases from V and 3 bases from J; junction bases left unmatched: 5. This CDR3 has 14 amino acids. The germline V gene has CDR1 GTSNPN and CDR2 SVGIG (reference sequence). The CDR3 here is CAWSVGDRLYEQYF. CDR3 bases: TGTGCCTGGAGTGTTGGGGACAGACTCTACGAGCAGTACTTC.

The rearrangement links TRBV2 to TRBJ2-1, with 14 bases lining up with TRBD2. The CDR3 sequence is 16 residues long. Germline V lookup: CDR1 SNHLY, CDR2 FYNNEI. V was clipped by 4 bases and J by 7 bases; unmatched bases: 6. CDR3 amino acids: CASSGGLAGVGNEQFF. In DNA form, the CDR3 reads TGTGCCAGCAGTGGGGGACTAGCGGGAGTTGGGAATGAGCAGTTCTTC.

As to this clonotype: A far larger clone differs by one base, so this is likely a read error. CDR3 region: CACSLTDTQYF. The CDR3 DNA follows: TGTGCCTGCAGCCTCACAGATACGCAGTATTTT. The V gene is TRBV6-2 or TRBV6-3, the J gene TRBJ2-3; no clear D gene. CDR1 is MNHEY and CDR2 is SVGEGT in the germline V gene. The CDR3 is 11 residues long.

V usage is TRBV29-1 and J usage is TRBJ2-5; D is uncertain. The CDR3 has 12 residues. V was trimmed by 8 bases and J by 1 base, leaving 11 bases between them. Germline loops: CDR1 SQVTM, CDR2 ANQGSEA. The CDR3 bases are TGCAGCTCCTCCGTGATCCAAGAGACCCAGTACTTC. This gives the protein CSSSVIQETQYF.

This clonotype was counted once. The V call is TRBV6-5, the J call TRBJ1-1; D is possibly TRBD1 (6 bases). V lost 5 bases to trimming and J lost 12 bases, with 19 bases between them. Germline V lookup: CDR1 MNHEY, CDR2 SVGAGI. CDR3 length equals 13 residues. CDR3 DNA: TGTGCCAGCAGTAAGAACAGGGAGCGGCCCTCTTTCTTT. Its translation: CASSKNRERPSFF.

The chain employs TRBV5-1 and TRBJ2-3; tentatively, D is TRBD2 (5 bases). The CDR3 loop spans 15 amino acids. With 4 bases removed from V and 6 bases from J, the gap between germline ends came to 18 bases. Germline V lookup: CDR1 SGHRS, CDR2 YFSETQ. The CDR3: CASSPVASPGDTQYF. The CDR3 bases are TGCGCCAGCAGCCCCGTAGCGAGCCCCGGGGATACGCAGTATTTT.

Here the CDR3 reads CASSDRTSGSNEQFF. The DNA for the CDR3 is TGTGCCAGCAGCGACAGGACTAGCGGGAGCAATGAGCAGTTCTTC. The chain employs TRBV25-1 and TRBJ2-1; 13 bases are a match to TRBD2. Germline V gene data show CDR1 as MGHDK and CDR2 as SYGVNS. CDR3 length: 15 amino acids. With 6 bases clipped from V and 6 bases from J, the junction kept 5 bases outside the gene matches.

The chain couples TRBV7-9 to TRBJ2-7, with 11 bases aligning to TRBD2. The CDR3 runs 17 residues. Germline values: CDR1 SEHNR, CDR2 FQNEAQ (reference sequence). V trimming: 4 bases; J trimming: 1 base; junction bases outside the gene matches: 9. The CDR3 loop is CASSSTSGRAGSYEQYF. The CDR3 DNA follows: TGTGCCAGCAGCTCTACTAGCGGGAGAGCGGGGTCCTACGAGCAGTACTTC.

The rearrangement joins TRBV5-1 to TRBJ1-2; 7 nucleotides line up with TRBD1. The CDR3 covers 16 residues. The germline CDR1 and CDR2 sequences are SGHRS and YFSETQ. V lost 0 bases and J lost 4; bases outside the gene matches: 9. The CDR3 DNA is TGCGCCAGCAGCTTGGGCGGGACAGCTATCGGCTATGGCTACACCTTC. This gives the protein CASSLGGTAIGYGYTF.

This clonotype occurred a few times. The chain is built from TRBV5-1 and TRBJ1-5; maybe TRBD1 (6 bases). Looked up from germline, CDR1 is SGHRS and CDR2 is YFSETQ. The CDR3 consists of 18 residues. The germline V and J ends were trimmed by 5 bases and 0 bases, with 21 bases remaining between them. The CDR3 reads CASRPGGPTDYSNQPQHF. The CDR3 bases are TGCGCCAGCAGGCCCGGGGGCCCCACTGATTATAGCAATCAGCCCCAGCATTTT.

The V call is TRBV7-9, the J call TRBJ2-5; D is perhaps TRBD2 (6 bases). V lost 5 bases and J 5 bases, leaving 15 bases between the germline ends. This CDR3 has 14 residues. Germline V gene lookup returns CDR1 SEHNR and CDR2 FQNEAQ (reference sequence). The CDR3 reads CASSHLSGEETQYF. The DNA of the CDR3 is TGTGCCAGCAGCCACCTTAGCGGTGAGGAGACCCAGTACTTC.

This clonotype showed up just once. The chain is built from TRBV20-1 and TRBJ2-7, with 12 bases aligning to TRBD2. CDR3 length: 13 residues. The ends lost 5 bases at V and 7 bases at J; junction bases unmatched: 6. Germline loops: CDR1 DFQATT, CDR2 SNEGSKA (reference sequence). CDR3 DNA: TGCAGTGCTGGGCGACTAGCGGGAGATGAGCAGTACTTC. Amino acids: CSAGRLAGDEQYF.

The CDR3 region has the DNA TGTGCCAGCAGAACTGGGCTGGCCTACGAGCAGTACTTC. Amino acid sequence: CASRTGLAYEQYF. The chain recombines TRBV6-5 with TRBJ2-7; no firm D call. The germline CDR1 and CDR2 sequences are MNHEY and SVGAGI. The CDR3 is 13 residues long. V was cut by 6 bases and J by 2 bases, with 11 bases left in between.

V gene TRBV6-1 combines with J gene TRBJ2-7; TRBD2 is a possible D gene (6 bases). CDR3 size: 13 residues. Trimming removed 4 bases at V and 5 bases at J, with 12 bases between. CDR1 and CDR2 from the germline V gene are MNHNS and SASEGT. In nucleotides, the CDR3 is TGTGCCAGCAGTGGTCTCGGGAGCCACGAGCAGTACTTC. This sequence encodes CASSGLGSHEQYF.

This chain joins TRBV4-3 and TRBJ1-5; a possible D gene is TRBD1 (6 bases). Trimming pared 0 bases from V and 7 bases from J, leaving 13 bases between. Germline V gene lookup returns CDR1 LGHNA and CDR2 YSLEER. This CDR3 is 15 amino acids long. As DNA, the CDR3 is TGCGCCAGCAGCCAAGATAGGACAGTCCTACAGCCCCAGCATTTT. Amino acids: CASSQDRTVLQPQHF.

For the CDR3, the DNA is TGTGCCAGCAGTCGGGAAGGGGATTTCTACGAGCAGTACTTC. It yields the protein CASSREGDFYEQYF. The V and J genes are TRBV9 and TRBJ2-7; either TRBD1 or TRBD2 may fit D (5 bases each). Trimming left V 5 bases short and J 3 bases short, with 15 bases between. This CDR3 has 14 residues. Looked up from germline, CDR1 is SGDLS and CDR2 is YYNGEE.